This TCR beta chain was retrieved from a study of prognosis after radiotherapy for stage I lung cancer. Study-wide context: Ages of the approximately 12 men and 6 women ranged about 50 to 84 years, median around 75. Findings and limits, study-wide: Lower values of Shannon entropy after stereotactic body radiation therapy were seen in patients who developed distant metastases.

Among the patients, all were node-negative on CT and PET/CT, and none had received prior chemotherapy or radiotherapy or had other malignancies. A word on this clonotype: Its cognate antigen is unknown. A much larger clone lies a single base off, so this may be a read error.

The CDR3 sequence is 15 residues long. Germline V gene data show CDR1 as MGHDK and CDR2 as SYGVNS. Two-round multiplex PCR on genomic DNA was the method by which TCR beta CDR3 was amplified. First-round PCR employed TRBV- and TRBJ-specific primers for each gene. MiXCR, applied by TCRdb to the multiplex PCR reads, yields one record per CDR3 protein. Altogether over 25,000 distinct CDR3 sequences are present, just over 45% being singletons, with the ten largest covering under 15%. V and J are TRBV25-1 and TRBJ2-5; TRBD2 matches at 8 bases. This TCR derives from a donor at least 50 years old with non-small cell lung cancer. The sample here was PBMCs, taken before or after stereotactic body radiation therapy (not recorded which). CDR3 region: CASSGNAGGQETHYF. CDR3 sequence (DNA): TGTGCCAGCAGTGGCAACGCGGGGGGCCAAGAGACCCATTACTTC.